The 9 T cell receptor beta chains below all came from one sample that was sequenced in a study of T cell repertoires in cytomegalovirus infection. TCRdb re-called the reads with MiXCR, one entry per CDR3 protein. The data contain nearly 450,000 distinct CDR3 sequences, approximately 30% of them seen just once; the ten biggest clones take up 12% to 15%. The sequenced sample was PBMCs. The receptors shown here come from a human donor in good health (CMV status not recorded). Some clones in this sample may be carry-over from other donors' samples.

V usage is TRBV28 and J usage is TRBJ1-5; the D gene is possibly TRBD1 (5 bases). The CDR3 runs to 15 residues. Germline-derived CDR1 and CDR2 are MDHEN and SYDVKM. V was pared by 5 bases and J by 0 bases, with 11 bases between. The CDR3 nucleotides are TGTGCCAGCAGTGGGACGGTATATAGCAATCAGCCCCAGCATTTT. Its protein is CASSGTVYSNQPQHF.

The table lists this clonotype with a few counts. J is TRBJ2-5 and V is TRBV7-9; weak D call: TRBD2 (7 bases). Germline-derived CDR1 and CDR2 are SEHNR and FQNEAQ (reference sequence). CDR3 size: 16 residues. Trimming shortened V by 4 bases and J by 0 bases, and 15 bases separated the two germline ends. CDR3 coding DNA: TGTGCCAGCAGCTCGGGGGGCGGCGAAGACCAAGAGACCCAGTACTTC. This codes for CASSSGGGEDQETQYF.

This rearrangement joins TRBV28 to TRBJ2-7; D not resolved. The V and J ends lost 2 bases and 11 bases respectively, with 16 bases between them. Germline CDR1 and CDR2: MDHEN and SYDVKM. CDR3 length: 13 residues. CDR3 nucleotides: TGTGCCAGCAGTTTAGAGCCGACCCCTACGAAGTACTTC. It is translated as CASSLEPTPTKYF.

The V gene is TRBV4-2, the J gene TRBJ2-2; 7 bases map to TRBD2. The CDR3 spans 16 residues. Trimming removed 0 bases from V and 5 bases from J; junction bases left unmatched: 6. The germline V gene has CDR1 LGHNA and CDR2 YNFKEQ. The CDR3 spells CASSQEGRGGTGELFF. In DNA, the CDR3 is TGTGCCAGCAGCCAAGAGGGACGGGGAGGGACCGGGGAGCTGTTTTTT.

In this sample, this clonotype turned up a few times. V and J are TRBV7-4 and TRBJ1-1; a weak D match, TRBD1 (5 bases). V gave up 8 bases and J gave up 0 bases, with 13 bases separating them. CDR3 size: 14 residues. In germline, CDR1 is SGHVT, CDR2 SQSDAQ. The CDR3 sequence: CASLSGTLNTEAFF. DNA of the CDR3: TGTGCCAGCCTATCCGGGACTCTGAACACTGAAGCTTTCTTT.

As regards this clonotype: A read error is possible here, since a much larger clone lies one base away. The chain links TRBV6-2 or TRBV6-3 to TRBJ1-2; no reliable D call. Germline V gives CDR1 MNHEY, CDR2 SVGEGT. This CDR3 region has 13 residues. For the CDR3, the DNA is TGTGACAGCAGTTCCACGGACAACTATGGCTACACCTTC. Protein sequence: CDSSSTDNYGYTF.

This clonotype was found many times. The chain couples TRBV7-6 to TRBJ1-1, with D unresolved. V shed 3 bases and J shed 0 bases, with 8 bases lying between them. CDR3 length: 14 amino acids. Per germline, CDR1 SGHVS and CDR2 FNYEAQ. CDR3 nucleotide sequence: TGTGCCAGCAGCTTGGGCAGTTTGAACACTGAAGCTTTCTTT. Its translation is CASSLGSLNTEAFF.

The chain recombines TRBV11-2 with TRBJ2-4, with unresolved D. The ends were cut back, 8 bases at V and 0 bases at J, with 14 bases in the middle. Germline-derived CDR1 and CDR2 are SGHAT and FQNNGV. This CDR3 has 15 amino acids. The CDR3 region has the DNA TGTGCCAGCTGCCCCTTGGCCCTAGCCAAAAACATTCAGTACTTC. This codes for CASCPLALAKNIQYF.

The rearrangement uses TRBV5-5 and TRBJ2-2; tentatively, D is TRBD1 (5 bases). The V end was cut by 4 bases, the J end by 0 bases, with 13 bases between. The length of the CDR3 is 16 residues. Germline V gene sequence: CDR1 SGHKS, CDR2 YYEKEE (reference sequence). The chain's CDR3 is CASSLRTPANTGELFF. The DNA of the CDR3 is TGTGCCAGCAGCCTGAGGACACCCGCGAACACCGGGGAGCTGTTTTTT. Together with reference TRBV5-5 and TRBJ2-2, the CDR3 gives the full variable domain: DAGVTQSPTHLIKTRGQQVTLRCSPISGHKSVSWYQQVLGQGPQFIFQYYEKEERGRGNFPDRFSARQFPNYSSELNVNALLLGDSALYLCASSLRTPANTGELFFGEGSRLTVL.